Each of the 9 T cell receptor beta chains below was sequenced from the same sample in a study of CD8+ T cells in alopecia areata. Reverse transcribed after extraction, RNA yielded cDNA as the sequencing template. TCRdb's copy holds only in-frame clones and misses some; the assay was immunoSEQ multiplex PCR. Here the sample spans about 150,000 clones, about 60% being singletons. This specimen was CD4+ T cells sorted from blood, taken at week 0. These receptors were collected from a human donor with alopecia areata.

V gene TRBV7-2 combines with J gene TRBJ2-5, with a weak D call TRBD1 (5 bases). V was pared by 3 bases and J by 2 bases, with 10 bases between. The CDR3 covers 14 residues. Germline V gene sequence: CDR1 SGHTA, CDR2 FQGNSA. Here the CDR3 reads CASSFQGYQETQYF. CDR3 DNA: TGTGCCAGCAGCTTCCAGGGTTATCAAGAGACCCAGTACTTC.

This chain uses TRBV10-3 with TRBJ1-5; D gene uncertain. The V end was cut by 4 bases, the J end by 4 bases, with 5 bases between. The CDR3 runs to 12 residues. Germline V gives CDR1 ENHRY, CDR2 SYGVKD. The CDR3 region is CAISAENQPQHF. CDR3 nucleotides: TGTGCCATCAGTGCCGAAAATCAGCCCCAGCATTTT.

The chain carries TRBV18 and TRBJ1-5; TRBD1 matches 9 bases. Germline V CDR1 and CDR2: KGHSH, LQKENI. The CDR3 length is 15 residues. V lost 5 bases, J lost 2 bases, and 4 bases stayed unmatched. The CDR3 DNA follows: TGTGCCAGCTCAACGACAGGGGGAGGCAATCAGCCCCAGCATTTT. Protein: CASSTTGGGNQPQHF.

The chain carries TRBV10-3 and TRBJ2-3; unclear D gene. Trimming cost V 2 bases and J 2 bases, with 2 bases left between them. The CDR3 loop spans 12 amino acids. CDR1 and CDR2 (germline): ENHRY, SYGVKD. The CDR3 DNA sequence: TGTGCCATCAGTGAGGCCACAGATACGCAGTATTTT. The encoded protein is CAISEATDTQYF.

In DNA form, the CDR3 reads TGTGCCAGCAGGGGAGTGAGCTCCTATAATTCACCCCTCCACTTT. Translation: CASRGVSSYNSPLHF. V and J are TRBV6-5 and TRBJ1-6; no clear D gene. From germline, CDR1 is MNHEY and CDR2 SVGAGI. The CDR3 consists of 15 residues. V gave up 6 bases and J gave up 0 bases, with 9 bases separating them.

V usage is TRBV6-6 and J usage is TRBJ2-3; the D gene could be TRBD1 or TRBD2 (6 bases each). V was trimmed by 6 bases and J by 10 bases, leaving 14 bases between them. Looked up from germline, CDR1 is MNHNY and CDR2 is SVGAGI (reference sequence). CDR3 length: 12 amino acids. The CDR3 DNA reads TGTGCCAGCAGCCAGGGGACTCCAGCGCAGTATTTT. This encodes CASSQGTPAQYF.

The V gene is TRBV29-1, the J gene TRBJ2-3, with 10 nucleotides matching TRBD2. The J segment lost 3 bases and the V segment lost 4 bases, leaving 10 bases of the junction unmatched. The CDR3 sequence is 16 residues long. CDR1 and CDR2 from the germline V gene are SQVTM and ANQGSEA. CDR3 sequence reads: CSVGRRLAGGTDTQYF. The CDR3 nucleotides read TGCAGCGTTGGTCGGCGACTAGCGGGTGGTACAGATACGCAGTATTTT.

CDR3 sequence reads: CASREGGLNTEAFF. In DNA, the CDR3 is TGTGCCAGCAGGGAGGGCGGCCTGAACACTGAAGCTTTCTTT. The V gene is TRBV6-5, the J gene TRBJ1-1; no definite D call. CDR1 is MNHEY, CDR2 SVGAGI, per germline. With 6 bases removed from V and 0 bases from J, the gap between germline ends came to 11 bases. The length of the CDR3 is 14 residues.

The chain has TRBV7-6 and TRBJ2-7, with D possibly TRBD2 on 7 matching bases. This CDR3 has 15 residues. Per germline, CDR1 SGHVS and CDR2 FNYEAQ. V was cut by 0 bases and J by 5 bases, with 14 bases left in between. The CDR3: CASSLAGGQGHEQYF. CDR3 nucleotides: TGTGCCAGCAGCTTAGCGGGGGGGCAGGGGCACGAGCAGTACTTC.